This T cell receptor beta chain was identified during a study of lymphopenia after photon versus proton radiotherapy. Notes on the study in general: Relative stability marked proton patients; photon patients lost diversity and naive cells. Authors raise, but do not show, better survival with proton therapy. After lymphocyte nadir, photon-treated repertoires showed oligoclonal expansion, especially CD8+ Temra. Larger post-nadir TCR diversity loss correlated inversely with survival in deceased patients.

TCRdb's table, derived via immunoSEQ multiplex PCR, lists solely in-frame clones and lacks some. Among about 5,000 clones listed, 88% were seen once. The CDR3 sequence is 15 residues long. The V end lost 4 bases, the J end lost 2 bases, and 13 bases lay between the germline ends. Germline CDR1 and CDR2: LGHNA and YNFKEQ. Turning to this clone: Antigen: not known.

The sequence derives from a man aged 25 to 40 with gastric cancer. V usage is TRBV4-2 and J usage is TRBJ2-3; TRBD1 or TRBD2 may be the D gene (5 bases each). Here the sequenced sample was peripheral blood, taken from a patient treated with photon-based radiotherapy. Written as DNA, the CDR3 is TGTGCCAGCAGCCGCCGTGGGGGAGACACAGATACGCAGTATTTT. This encodes CASSRRGGDTDTQYF.